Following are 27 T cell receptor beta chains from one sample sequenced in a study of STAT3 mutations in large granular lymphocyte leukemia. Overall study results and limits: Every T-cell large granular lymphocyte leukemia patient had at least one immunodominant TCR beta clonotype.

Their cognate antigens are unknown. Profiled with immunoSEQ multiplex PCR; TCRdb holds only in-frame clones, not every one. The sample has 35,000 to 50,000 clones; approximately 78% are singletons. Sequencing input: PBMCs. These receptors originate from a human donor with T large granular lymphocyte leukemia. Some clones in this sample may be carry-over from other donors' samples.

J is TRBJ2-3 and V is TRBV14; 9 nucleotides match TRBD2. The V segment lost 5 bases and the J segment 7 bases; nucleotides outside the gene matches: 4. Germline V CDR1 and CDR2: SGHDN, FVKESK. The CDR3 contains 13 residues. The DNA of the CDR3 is TGTGCCAGCAGCAGCGGGGGGCCGTATACGCAGTATTTT. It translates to CASSSGGPYTQYF.

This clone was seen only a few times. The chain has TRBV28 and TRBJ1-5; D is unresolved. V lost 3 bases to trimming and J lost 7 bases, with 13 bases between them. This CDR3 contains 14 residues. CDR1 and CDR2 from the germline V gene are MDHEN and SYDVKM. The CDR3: CASSLYPGTQPQHF. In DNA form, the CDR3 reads TGTGCCAGCAGTTTGTATCCGGGAACCCAGCCCCAGCATTTT. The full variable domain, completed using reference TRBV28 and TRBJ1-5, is DVKVTQSSRYLVKRTGEKVFLECVQDMDHENMFWYRQDPGLGLRLIYFSYDVKMKEKGDIPEGYSVSREKKERFSLILESASTNQTSMYLCASSLYPGTQPQHFGDGTRLSIL.

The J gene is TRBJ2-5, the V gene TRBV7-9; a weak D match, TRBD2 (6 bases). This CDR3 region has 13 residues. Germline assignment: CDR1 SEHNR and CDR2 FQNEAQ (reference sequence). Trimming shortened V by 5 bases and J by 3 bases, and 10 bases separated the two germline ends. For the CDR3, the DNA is TGTGCCAGCAGCCCAGGGACTGAAGAGACCCAGTACTTC. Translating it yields CASSPGTEETQYF.

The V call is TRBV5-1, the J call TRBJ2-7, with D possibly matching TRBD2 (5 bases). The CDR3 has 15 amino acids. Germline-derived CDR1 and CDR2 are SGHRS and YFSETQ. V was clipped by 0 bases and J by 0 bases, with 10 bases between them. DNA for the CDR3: TGCGCCAGCAGCTTGGACCCGGGGAGCTCCTACGAGCAGTACGTC. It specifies CASSLDPGSSYEQYV.

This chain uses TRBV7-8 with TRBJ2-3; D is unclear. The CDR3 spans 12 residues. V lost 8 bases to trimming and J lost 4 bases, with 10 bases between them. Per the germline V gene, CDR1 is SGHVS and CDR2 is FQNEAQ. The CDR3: CASSNIADTQYF. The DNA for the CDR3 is TGTGCCAGCTCAAACATTGCAGATACGCAGTATTTT.

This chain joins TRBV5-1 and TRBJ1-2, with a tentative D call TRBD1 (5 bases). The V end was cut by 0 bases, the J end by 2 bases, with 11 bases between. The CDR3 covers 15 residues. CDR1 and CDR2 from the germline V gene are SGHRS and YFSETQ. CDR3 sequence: CASSLERGRNYGYTF. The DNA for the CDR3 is TGCGCCAGCAGCTTGGAACGGGGCCGAAACTATGGCTACACCTTC.

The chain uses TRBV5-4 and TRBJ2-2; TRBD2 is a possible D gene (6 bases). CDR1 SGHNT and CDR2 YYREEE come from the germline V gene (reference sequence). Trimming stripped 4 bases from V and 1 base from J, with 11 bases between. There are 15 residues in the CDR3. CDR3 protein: CASSAAGLNTGELFF. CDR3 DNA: TGTGCCAGCAGCGCCGCGGGACTGAACACCGGGGAGCTGTTTTTT.

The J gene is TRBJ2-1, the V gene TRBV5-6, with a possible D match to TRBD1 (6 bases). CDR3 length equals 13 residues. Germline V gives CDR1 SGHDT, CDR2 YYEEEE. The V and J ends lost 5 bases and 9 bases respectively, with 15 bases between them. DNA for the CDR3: TGTGCCAGCAGATGGAACAGGGCTGGTGAGCAGTTCTTC. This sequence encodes CASRWNRAGEQFF.

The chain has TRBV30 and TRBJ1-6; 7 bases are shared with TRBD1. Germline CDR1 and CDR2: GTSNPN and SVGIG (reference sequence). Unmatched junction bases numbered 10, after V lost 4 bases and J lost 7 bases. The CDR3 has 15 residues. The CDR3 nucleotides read TGTGCCTGGACCCATGGGTTAGGGGGCAATTCACCCCTCCACTTT. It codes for CAWTHGLGGNSPLHF.

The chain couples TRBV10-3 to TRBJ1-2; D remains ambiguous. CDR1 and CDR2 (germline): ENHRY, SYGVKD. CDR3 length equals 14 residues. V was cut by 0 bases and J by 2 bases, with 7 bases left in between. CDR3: CAISESRENYGYTF. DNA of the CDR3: TGTGCCATCAGTGAGTCGAGGGAAAACTATGGCTACACCTTC.

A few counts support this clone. Here the CDR3 reads CASSPLGASNQPQHF. CDR3 nucleotide sequence: TGTGCCAGCAGTCCTCTAGGGGCTAGCAATCAGCCCCAGCATTTT. The chain has TRBV6-5 and TRBJ1-5; weak D call: TRBD1 (5 bases). Per the germline V gene, CDR1 is MNHEY and CDR2 is SVGAGI. CDR3 size: 15 residues. Trimming pared 5 bases from V and 0 bases from J, leaving 11 bases between.

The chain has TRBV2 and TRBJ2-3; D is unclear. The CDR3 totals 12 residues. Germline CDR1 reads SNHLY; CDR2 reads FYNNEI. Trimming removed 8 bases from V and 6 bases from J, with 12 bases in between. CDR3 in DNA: TGTGCCAGCGTAATAGCTTTCGATACGCAGTATTTT. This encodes CASVIAFDTQYF.

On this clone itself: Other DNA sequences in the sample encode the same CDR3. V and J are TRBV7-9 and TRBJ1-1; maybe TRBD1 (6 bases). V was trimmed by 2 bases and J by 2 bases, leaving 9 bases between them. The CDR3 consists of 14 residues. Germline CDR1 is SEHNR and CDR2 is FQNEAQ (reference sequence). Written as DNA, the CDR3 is TGTGCCAGCAGCTTAAAGGGGGAAAACACTGAAGCTTTCTTT. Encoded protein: CASSLKGENTEAFF.

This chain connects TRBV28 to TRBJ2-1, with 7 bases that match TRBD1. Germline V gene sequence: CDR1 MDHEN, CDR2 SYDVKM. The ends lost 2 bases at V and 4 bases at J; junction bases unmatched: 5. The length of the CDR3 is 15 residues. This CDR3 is CASSLEGGGYNEQFF. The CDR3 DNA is TGTGCCAGCAGTTTAGAAGGGGGCGGATACAATGAGCAGTTCTTC.

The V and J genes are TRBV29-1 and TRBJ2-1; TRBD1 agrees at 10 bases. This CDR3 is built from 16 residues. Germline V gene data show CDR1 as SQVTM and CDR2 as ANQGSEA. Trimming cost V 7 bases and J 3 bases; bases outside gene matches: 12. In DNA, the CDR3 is TGCAGCGGTACAACCGGGACAGGGGTCTTCTACAATGAGCAGTTCTTC. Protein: CSGTTGTGVFYNEQFF.

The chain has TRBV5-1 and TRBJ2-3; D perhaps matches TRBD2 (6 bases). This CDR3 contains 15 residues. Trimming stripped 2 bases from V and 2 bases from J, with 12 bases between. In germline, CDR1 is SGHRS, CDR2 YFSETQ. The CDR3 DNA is TGCGCCAGCAGCTTATGGCGGGGCCTCACAGATACGCAGTATTTT. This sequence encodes CASSLWRGLTDTQYF.

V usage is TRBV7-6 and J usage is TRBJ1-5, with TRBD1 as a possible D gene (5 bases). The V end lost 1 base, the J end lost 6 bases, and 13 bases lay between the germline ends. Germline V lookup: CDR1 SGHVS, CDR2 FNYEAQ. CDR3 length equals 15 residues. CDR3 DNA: TGTGCCAGCAGCTTAGATCCAGGGTCAATTCAGCCCCAGCATTTT. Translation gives CASSLDPGSIQPQHF.

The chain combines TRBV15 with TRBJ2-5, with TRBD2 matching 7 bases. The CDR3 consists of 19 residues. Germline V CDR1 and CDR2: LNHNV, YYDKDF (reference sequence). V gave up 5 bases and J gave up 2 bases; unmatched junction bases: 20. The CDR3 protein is CATSGPRLAAYGGQETQYF. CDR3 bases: TGTGCCACCAGCGGCCCTAGGCTAGCGGCCTACGGGGGGCAAGAGACCCAGTACTTC. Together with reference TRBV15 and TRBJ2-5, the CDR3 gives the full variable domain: DAMVIQNPRYQVTQFGKPVTLSCSQTLNHNVMYWYQQKSSQAPKLLFHYYDKDFNNEADTPDNFQSRRPNTSFCFLDIRSPGLGDTAMYLCATSGPRLAAYGGQETQYFGPGTRLLVL.

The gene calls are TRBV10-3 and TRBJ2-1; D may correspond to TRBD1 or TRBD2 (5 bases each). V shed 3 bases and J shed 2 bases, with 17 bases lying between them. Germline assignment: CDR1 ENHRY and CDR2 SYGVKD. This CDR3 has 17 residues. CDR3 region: CAISDVGRSLTYNEQFF. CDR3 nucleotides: TGTGCCATCAGTGATGTGGGACGGAGTCTTACCTACAATGAGCAGTTCTTC.

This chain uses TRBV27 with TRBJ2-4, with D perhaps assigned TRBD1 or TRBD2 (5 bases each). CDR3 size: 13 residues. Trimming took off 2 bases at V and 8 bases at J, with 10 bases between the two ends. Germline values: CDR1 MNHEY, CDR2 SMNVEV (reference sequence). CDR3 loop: CASSLGGRDIQYF. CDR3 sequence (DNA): TGTGCCAGCAGTTTAGGGGGACGGGACATTCAGTACTTC.

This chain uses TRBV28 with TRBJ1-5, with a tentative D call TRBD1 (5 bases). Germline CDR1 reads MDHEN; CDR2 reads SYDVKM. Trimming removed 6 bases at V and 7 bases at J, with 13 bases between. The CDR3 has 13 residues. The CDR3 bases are TGTGCCAGCAGGTATCCGAACAGGCAGCCCCAGCATTTT. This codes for CASRYPNRQPQHF.

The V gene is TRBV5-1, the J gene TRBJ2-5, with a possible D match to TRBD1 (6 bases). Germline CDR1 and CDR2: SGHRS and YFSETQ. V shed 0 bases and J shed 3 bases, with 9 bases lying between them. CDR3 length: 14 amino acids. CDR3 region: CASSLAGTKETQYF. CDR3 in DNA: TGCGCCAGCAGCTTGGCCGGGACAAAAGAGACCCAGTACTTC. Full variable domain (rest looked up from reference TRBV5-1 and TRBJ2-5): KAGVTQTPRYLIKTRGQQVTLSCSPISGHRSVSWYQQTPGQGLQFLFEYFSETQRNKGNFPGRFSGRQFSNSRSEMNVSTLELGDSALYLCASSLAGTKETQYFGPGTRLLVL.

The CDR3 region is CASSELGTESPLHF. The DNA for the CDR3 is TGTGCCAGCAGTGAATTGGGGACCGAATCACCCCTCCACTTT. The chain joins TRBV2 to TRBJ1-6; possible D gene TRBD1, 5 bases. The CDR3 runs 14 residues. Per germline, CDR1 SNHLY and CDR2 FYNNEI. Trimming pared 2 bases from V and 10 bases from J, leaving 12 bases between.

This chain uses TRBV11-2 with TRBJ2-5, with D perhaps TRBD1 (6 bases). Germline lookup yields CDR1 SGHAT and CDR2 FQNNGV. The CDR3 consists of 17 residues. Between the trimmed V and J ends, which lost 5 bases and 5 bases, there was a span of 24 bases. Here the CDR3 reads CASSLRASQGGWETQYF. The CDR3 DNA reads TGTGCCAGCAGCCTGCGGGCCTCACAGGGTGGATGGGAGACCCAGTACTTC.

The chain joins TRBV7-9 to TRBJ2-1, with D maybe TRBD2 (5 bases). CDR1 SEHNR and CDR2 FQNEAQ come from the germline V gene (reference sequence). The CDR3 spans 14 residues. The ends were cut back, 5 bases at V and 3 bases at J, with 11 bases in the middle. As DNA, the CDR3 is TGTGCCAGCAGCCCCCCGGGGAACTACAATGAGCAGTTCTTC. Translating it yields CASSPPGNYNEQFF.

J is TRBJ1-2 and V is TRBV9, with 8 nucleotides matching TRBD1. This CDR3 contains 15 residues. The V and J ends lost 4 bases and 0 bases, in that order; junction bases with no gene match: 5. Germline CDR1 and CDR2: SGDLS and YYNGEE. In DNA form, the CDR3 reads TGTGCCAGCAGCCCCGGGGGACAGGCTAACTATGGCTACACCTTC. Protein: CASSPGGQANYGYTF.

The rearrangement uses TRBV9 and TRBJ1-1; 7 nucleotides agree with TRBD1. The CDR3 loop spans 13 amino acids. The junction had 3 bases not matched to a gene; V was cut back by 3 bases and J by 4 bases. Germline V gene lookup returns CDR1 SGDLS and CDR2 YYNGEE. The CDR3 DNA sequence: TGTGCCAGCAGCGAGCAGGGGGGCACTGAAGCTTTCTTT. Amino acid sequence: CASSEQGGTEAFF.